Following are 20 T cell receptor beta chains from one sample sequenced in a study of spatial heterogeneity in lung cancer. Antigens for these TCRs are unknown. Indicated time point: sample taken at primary tumor resection. Study-level findings and limits: Counts that tracked tumor mutation counts were those of expanded intratumoral alpha and beta TCRs.

TCRdb reprocessed the 5' RACE reads with MiXCR, giving one entry per CDR3 protein. The sample shows around 100,000 distinct CDR3 sequences, 4.4% of them seen only once. The source material was lung tumor tissue, sampled at surgery. The receptors shown here come from a male donor with early-stage non-small cell lung cancer.

This rearrangement joins TRBV19 to TRBJ2-7, with TRBD1 as a possible D gene (5 bases). V was cut by 5 bases and J by 0 bases, with 14 bases left in between. The length of the CDR3 is 15 residues. In germline, CDR1 is LNHDA, CDR2 SQIVND (reference sequence). The DNA for the CDR3 is TGTGCCAGTAGTGCCCAGGGCCTGGACTCCTACGAGCAGTACTTC. Protein: CASSAQGLDSYEQYF.

This clonotype appeared many times. V and J are TRBV6-2 or TRBV6-3 and TRBJ2-5, with TRBD1 identical over 7 bases. Germline loops: CDR1 MNHEY, CDR2 SVGEGT. V lost 6 bases, J lost 3 bases, and 10 bases stayed unmatched. The CDR3 totals 15 residues. CDR3 DNA: TGTGCCAGCAGACGAAATCCGGGACAGAAAGAGACCCAGTACTTC. It encodes CASRRNPGQKETQYF.

In this sample, this clonotype turned up many times. The rearrangement joins TRBV2 to TRBJ2-3; unclear D gene. Trimming stripped 6 bases from V and 0 bases from J, with 10 bases between. This CDR3 is built from 14 residues. Germline CDR1 and CDR2: SNHLY and FYNNEI. CDR3 sequence: CASSLTESTDTQYF. DNA for the CDR3: TGTGCCAGCAGCCTGACTGAGAGCACAGATACGCAGTATTTT.

In its sample, this clonotype was seen many times. The CDR3: CSARHPGGLFNEQFF. The CDR3 DNA is TGCAGTGCTAGACACCCGGGAGGTCTATTCAATGAGCAGTTCTTC. The rearrangement links TRBV20-1 to TRBJ2-1; TRBD2 aligns across 7 bases. Per germline, CDR1 DFQATT and CDR2 SNEGSKA (reference sequence). J lost 6 bases, V lost 2 bases, and 10 bases had no gene match. This CDR3 is 15 amino acids long.

This clonotype was picked up many times. The CDR3 nucleotides are TGTGCCAGCAGTGCTCAGGACGCAACTAATGAAAAACTGTTTTTT. It translates to CASSAQDATNEKLFF. This sequence joins TRBV28 and TRBJ1-4; D not resolved. V lost 5 bases, J lost 0 bases, and 10 bases lay in between. CDR1 and CDR2 (germline): MDHEN, SYDVKM. This CDR3 is built from 15 residues. Filled out from reference TRBV28 and TRBJ1-4, the complete variable domain reads DVKVTQSSRYLVKRTGEKVFLECVQDMDHENMFWYRQDPGLGLRLIYFSYDVKMKEKGDIPEGYSVSREKKERFSLILESASTNQTSMYLCASSAQDATNEKLFFGSGTQLSVL.

This clonotype was seen at least ten times. V gene TRBV2 combines with J gene TRBJ2-3, with a possible D match to TRBD2 (6 bases). V was clipped by 6 bases and J by 0 bases, with 13 bases between them. The CDR3 runs to 15 residues. Germline V gives CDR1 SNHLY, CDR2 FYNNEI. The CDR3 DNA reads as TGTGCCAGCAGCCAAGTAGCGGCAAGCACAGATACGCAGTATTTT. Amino acid sequence: CASSQVAASTDTQYF.

This clonotype was seen at least ten times. J is TRBJ2-4 and V is TRBV29-1, with D perhaps TRBD1 (5 bases). V was shortened by 7 bases and J by 7 bases, with 14 bases between the two germline ends. This CDR3 region has 12 residues. Germline V gene lookup returns CDR1 SQVTM and CDR2 ANQGSEA. The DNA for the CDR3 is TGCAGCGCTGGGGCCATTGGGAACATTCAGTACTTC. Translated: CSAGAIGNIQYF.

This clonotype was seen a handful of times. The genes are TRBV4-1 and TRBJ2-5; 8 positions agree with TRBD1. Trimming took 3 bases from V and 4 from J; bases not matched to a gene: 4. The CDR3 length is 14 residues. Germline loops: CDR1 MGHRA, CDR2 YSYEKL. The CDR3 reads CASSQDRVRETQYF. In nucleotides, the CDR3 is TGCGCCAGCAGCCAGGACAGGGTCCGAGAGACCCAGTACTTC.

This clonotype has ten or more counts. V is TRBV3-1 and J is TRBJ1-4, with D perhaps matching TRBD1 (5 bases). The CDR3 sequence is 16 residues long. The V gene's germline CDR1 is LGHDT and CDR2 YNNKEL (reference sequence). Deletions cut 0 bases from V and 7 bases from J, with 15 bases between. The CDR3 DNA follows: TGTGCCAGCAGCCAAGATCAGTGGAGGGGTGCTGAAAAACTGTTTTTT. Residues: CASSQDQWRGAEKLFF.

This clonotype was counted ten times or more. This chain connects TRBV6-5 to TRBJ1-6, with D possibly being TRBD1 (6 bases). This CDR3 spans 15 amino acids. Germline V CDR1 and CDR2: MNHEY, SVGAGI. V dropped 4 bases and J dropped 9 bases, with 16 bases sitting between them. The CDR3 DNA reads TGTGCCAGCAGTTCGGGGGGGACATACGGTTCACCCCTCCACTTT. Protein: CASSSGGTYGSPLHF.

This clonotype was recorded many times. The chain employs TRBV5-6 and TRBJ2-5, with TRBD2 matching 8 bases. The CDR3 runs to 14 residues. After removal of 0 bases from V and 4 bases from J, the junction contained 2 bases not matched to a gene. In germline, CDR1 is SGHDT, CDR2 YYEEEE. In DNA, the CDR3 is TGTGCCAGCAGCTTGGGCGGGAGGCTAGAGACCCAGTACTTC. It encodes CASSLGGRLETQYF.

The chain links TRBV29-1 to TRBJ2-1; D gene unclear. This CDR3 is built from 13 residues. V was pared by 6 bases and J by 6 bases, with 15 bases between. Germline V gene lookup returns CDR1 SQVTM and CDR2 ANQGSEA. CDR3 DNA: TGCAGCGTAACCGGACCGACGCGCAATGAGCAGTTCTTC. Translation gives CSVTGPTRNEQFF.

This clonotype was detected many times. The chain combines TRBV29-1 with TRBJ2-1, with D maybe TRBD2 (6 bases). Trimming removed 7 bases from V and 4 bases from J, with 8 bases in between. Germline CDR1 reads SQVTM; CDR2 reads ANQGSEA. This CDR3 has 11 amino acids. CDR3 nucleotides: TGCAGCGGCGGGGTTTACAATGAGCAGTTCTTC. Residues: CSGGVYNEQFF.

This clonotype was seen repeatedly, ten times or more. The genes are TRBV10-3 and TRBJ2-4, with unresolved D. V dropped 2 bases and J dropped 7 bases, with 6 bases sitting between them. The CDR3 has 12 amino acids. From germline, CDR1 is ENHRY and CDR2 SYGVKD. The CDR3 region is CAISESPNIQYF. The CDR3, as DNA: TGTGCCATCAGTGAGAGCCCCAACATTCAGTACTTC.

This clonotype was seen many times. The V and J genes are TRBV21-1 and TRBJ2-7; TRBD2, the D gene given by the table, was not confirmed from the DNA. TRBV21-1 is tagged as a pseudogene. CDR3 length: 17 residues. CDR3 nucleotide sequence: TGTGCCAGCAGCAAAGGTGGTAGGGACGGCCTCTACTACGAGCAGTACTTC. This translates into CASSKGGRDGLYYEQYF.

This clonotype showed up many times. The chain has TRBV7-9 and TRBJ1-2; 7 bases match TRBD1. Germline assignment: CDR1 SEHNR and CDR2 FQNEAQ (reference sequence). With 5 bases clipped from V and 7 bases from J, the junction kept 10 bases outside the gene matches. The length of the CDR3 is 14 residues. The CDR3 coding sequence is TGTGCCAGCAGCAAGTACGATAGGGGGCCTGGCTACACCTTC. This gives the protein CASSKYDRGPGYTF.

The sample holds many counts of this clonotype. V usage is TRBV20-1 and J usage is TRBJ2-1, with D perhaps matching TRBD2 (6 bases). Germline CDR1 is DFQATT and CDR2 is SNEGSKA (reference sequence). This CDR3 region has 14 residues. With 8 bases removed from V and 4 bases from J, the gap between germline ends came to 18 bases. The CDR3 region has the DNA TGCAGTTCTAAGGTAGCGGACGATTACAATGAGCAGTTCTTC. This translates into CSSKVADDYNEQFF.

This clonotype was picked up many times. The rearrangement joins TRBV10-3 to TRBJ1-2, with 9 bases matching TRBD1. Germline V gene sequence: CDR1 ENHRY, CDR2 SYGVKD. CDR3 size: 15 residues. With V trimmed by 3 bases and J by 5 bases, 7 bases remained unmatched. In DNA, the CDR3 is TGTGCCATCAGTGATTGGACAGGGACAGGGTATGGCTACACCTTC. This gives the protein CAISDWTGTGYGYTF.

In its sample, this clonotype was seen many times. J is TRBJ2-3 and V is TRBV20-1; the D gene is possibly TRBD2 (5 bases). V was pared by 3 bases and J by 7 bases, with 17 bases between. CDR3 size: 14 residues. Looked up from germline, CDR1 is DFQATT and CDR2 is SNEGSKA (reference sequence). The CDR3 DNA reads TGCAGTGCTAGTACTGCGGGCCTGGCCAATACGCAGTATTTT. Its protein product is CSASTAGLANTQYF.

This sequence joins TRBV6-1 and TRBJ2-7; 14 nucleotides match TRBD2. This CDR3 comprises 13 residues. Germline V gene data show CDR1 as MNHNS and CDR2 as SASEGT. Unmatched junction bases numbered 5, after V lost 10 bases and J lost 6 bases. The CDR3 spells CATMGLAGAEQYF. The CDR3 DNA reads as TGTGCCACCATGGGACTAGCGGGAGCCGAGCAGTACTTC.